This is a list of T cell receptor beta chains from one sample in a study of long-term antiretroviral therapy in people with HIV. Sequencing used immunoSEQ multiplex PCR; TCRdb keeps in-frame clones, though not all of them. The sample holds some 35,000 clones; around 85% are singletons and the top ten take 10% to 13%. Sequencing was performed on unsorted PBMCs, taken 2.2 years after starting antiretroviral therapy. These TCRs come from a man between 18 and 35 years old with HIV. CDR3s include the opening cysteine and the closing phenylalanine or tryptophan. The order of the fields is V gene, clone size, J gene, D gene, CDR3 DNA, CDR3 protein. D genes are given only for firm matches. The size of a clone is reported for some rows only, either as once, few or many, or as a class for expanded clones.

v_call: TRBV27; clone_size: once; j_call: TRBJ2-5; d_call: TRBD2; cdr3_nt: TGTGCCAGCAGACTAGCGGGAGTCTATAGAGAGACCCAGTACTTC; cdr3_aa: CASRLAGVYRETQYF
v_call: TRBV5-1; clone_size: NA; j_call: TRBJ1-1; d_call: NA; cdr3_nt: TGCGCCAGCAGCTTGGGTGGGGTGAACACTGAAGCTTTCTTT; cdr3_aa: CASSLGGVNTEAFF
v_call: TRBV4-1; clone_size: NA; j_call: TRBJ1-1; d_call: NA; cdr3_nt: TGCGCCAGCAGCCAAAGAGCGGCCCGCGAGTTCACTGAAGCTTTCTTT; cdr3_aa: CASSQRAAREFTEAFF
v_call: TRBV10-3; clone_size: NA; j_call: TRBJ1-2; d_call: TRBD1; cdr3_nt: TGTGCCATCAGTGAGTCGGGTCAGGGGGGCTATGGCTACACCTTC; cdr3_aa: CAISESGQGGYGYTF
v_call: TRBV5-1; clone_size: few; j_call: TRBJ1-2; d_call: NA; cdr3_nt: TGCGCCAGCCACGGGGAAGGCTATGGCTACACCTTC; cdr3_aa: CASHGEGYGYTF
v_call: TRBV28; clone_size: NA; j_call: TRBJ2-7; d_call: TRBD2; cdr3_nt: TGTGCCAGCAGTTTATCTAGCGGGAGCGCCGAGCAGTACTTC; cdr3_aa: CASSLSSGSAEQYF
v_call: TRBV4-3; clone_size: NA; j_call: TRBJ2-7; d_call: TRBD1; cdr3_nt: TGCGCCAGCAGCCAAGATTGGGGGACAGGGGGCTACGAGCAGTACTTC; cdr3_aa: CASSQDWGTGGYEQYF
v_call: TRBV12-5; clone_size: NA; j_call: TRBJ2-7; d_call: NA; cdr3_nt: TGTGCTAGTGGCTTACCCGCGGGCGAGCAGTACTTC; cdr3_aa: CASGLPAGEQYF
v_call: TRBV18; clone_size: NA; j_call: TRBJ1-2; d_call: TRBD1; cdr3_nt: TGTGCCAGCTCACCCCCCGGGACAGGGGGCAACTATGGCTACACCTTC; cdr3_aa: CASSPPGTGGNYGYTF
v_call: TRBV19; clone_size: NA; j_call: TRBJ2-1; d_call: TRBD2; cdr3_nt: TGTGCCAGTAGTATAGAGGGGACTAGCGGGAGTTCCCACTACAATGAGCAGTTCTTC; cdr3_aa: CASSIEGTSGSSHYNEQFF
v_call: TRBV7-2; clone_size: few; j_call: TRBJ1-1; d_call: NA; cdr3_nt: TGTGCCAGCAGCTTAAGATATCGGGGAGAAGCTTTCTTT; cdr3_aa: CASSLRYRGEAFF
v_call: TRBV30; clone_size: NA; j_call: TRBJ1-3; d_call: NA; cdr3_nt: TGTGCCTGGAGCCCCCTACGGGGAACATACCTCCTCTTT; cdr3_aa: CAWSPLRGTYLLF
v_call: TRBV6-5; clone_size: NA; j_call: TRBJ2-3; d_call: NA; cdr3_nt: TGTGCCAGCAGCATCCGACTTAAAGATACGCAGTATTTT; cdr3_aa: CASSIRLKDTQYF
v_call: TRBV30; clone_size: once; j_call: TRBJ2-1; d_call: NA; cdr3_nt: TGTGCCTGGAGTGGAATCGGGGCTAAATATGAGCAGTTCTTC; cdr3_aa: CAWSGIGAKYEQFF
v_call: TRBV4-3; clone_size: NA; j_call: TRBJ1-3; d_call: NA; cdr3_nt: TGCGCCAGCAGTCGAGATCCCGGGCCATCCTCTGGAAACACCATATATTTT; cdr3_aa: CASSRDPGPSSGNTIYF
v_call: TRBV29-1; clone_size: NA; j_call: TRBJ1-5; d_call: NA; cdr3_nt: TGCAGCGTTGTAGTCGGAAGCGCAGGGCCCCAGCATTTT; cdr3_aa: CSVVVGSAGPQHF
v_call: TRBV6-5; clone_size: NA; j_call: TRBJ2-3; d_call: NA; cdr3_nt: TGTGCCAGCAGTTACGGAGGGTCCACAGATACGCAGTATTTT; cdr3_aa: CASSYGGSTDTQYF
v_call: TRBV19; clone_size: NA; j_call: TRBJ2-1; d_call: TRBD1; cdr3_nt: TGTGCCAGTAGTTGGGGACAGGGGGACAATGAGCAGTTCTTC; cdr3_aa: CASSWGQGDNEQFF
v_call: TRBV29-1; clone_size: once; j_call: TRBJ1-1; d_call: NA; cdr3_nt: TGCAGCGTTGAAGTATGGACACTGAACACTGAAGCTTTCTTT; cdr3_aa: CSVEVWTLNTEAFF
v_call: TRBV28; clone_size: NA; j_call: TRBJ2-5; d_call: TRBD1; cdr3_nt: TGTGCCAGCAGACCCGGGACAGGGGGCGAGACCCAGTACTTC; cdr3_aa: CASRPGTGGETQYF
v_call: TRBV6-6; clone_size: NA; j_call: TRBJ1-2; d_call: TRBD1; cdr3_nt: TGTGCCAGCAGATATACAGGGGATCATGGCTACACCTTC; cdr3_aa: CASRYTGDHGYTF
v_call: TRBV5-1; clone_size: NA; j_call: TRBJ2-1; d_call: NA; cdr3_nt: TGCGCCAGCAGCTTGGATGCAGGGATTCGTGGTGAGCAGTTCTTC; cdr3_aa: CASSLDAGIRGEQFF
v_call: TRBV9; clone_size: NA; j_call: TRBJ2-1; d_call: NA; cdr3_nt: TGTGCCAGCAGCGTAGTTGATGAGCAGTTCTTC; cdr3_aa: CASSVVDEQFF
v_call: TRBV30; clone_size: NA; j_call: TRBJ2-2; d_call: TRBD2; cdr3_nt: TGTGCCTGGAGTGTTGGGACTAGTCGGACCGGGGAGCTGTTTTTT; cdr3_aa: CAWSVGTSRTGELFF
v_call: TRBV7-6; clone_size: NA; j_call: TRBJ2-7; d_call: NA; cdr3_nt: TGTGCCAGCAGCCTTCCCCTACAGGGAAACGAGCAGTACTTC; cdr3_aa: CASSLPLQGNEQYF
v_call: TRBV5-1; clone_size: NA; j_call: TRBJ2-1; d_call: TRBD2; cdr3_nt: TGCGCCAGCGCTAGCGGGAGGGGGTCACATGAGCAGTTCTTC; cdr3_aa: CASASGRGSHEQFF
v_call: TRBV28; clone_size: NA; j_call: TRBJ1-4; d_call: TRBD1; cdr3_nt: TGTGCCAGCAGTTACAGGGGGCTGGTGGAAAAACTGTTTTTT; cdr3_aa: CASSYRGLVEKLFF
v_call: TRBV5-6; clone_size: NA; j_call: TRBJ2-5; d_call: TRBD1; cdr3_nt: TGTGCCAGCAGCTACTACAGGGGTCTAGAGACCCAGTACTTC; cdr3_aa: CASSYYRGLETQYF
v_call: TRBV6-1; clone_size: NA; j_call: TRBJ2-7; d_call: NA; cdr3_nt: TGTGCCAGCAGTGAAAAAGGGTACGAGCAGTACTTC; cdr3_aa: CASSEKGYEQYF
v_call: TRBV6-4; clone_size: NA; j_call: TRBJ2-1; d_call: NA; cdr3_nt: TGTGCCAGCAGTGACTCGATCGAGGGCTACAATGAGCAGTTCTTC; cdr3_aa: CASSDSIEGYNEQFF
v_call: TRBV2; clone_size: NA; j_call: TRBJ1-5; d_call: NA; cdr3_nt: TGTGCCAGCACGCCGACAGTATTATCCAATCAGCCCCAGCATTTT; cdr3_aa: CASTPTVLSNQPQHF
v_call: TRBV9; clone_size: NA; j_call: TRBJ2-1; d_call: NA; cdr3_nt: TGTGCCAGCAGCGTGGGATCACCTTACAATGAGCAGTTCTTC; cdr3_aa: CASSVGSPYNEQFF
v_call: TRBV4-3; clone_size: NA; j_call: TRBJ2-1; d_call: NA; cdr3_nt: TGCGCCAGCAGTCGGGCGGGTAGCAATGAGCAGTTCTTC; cdr3_aa: CASSRAGSNEQFF
v_call: TRBV7-2; clone_size: NA; j_call: TRBJ2-5; d_call: TRBD2; cdr3_nt: TGTGCCAGCAGCCCACCTCTAGCGGGAGGCATTCAAGAGACCCAGTACTTC; cdr3_aa: CASSPPLAGGIQETQYF
v_call: TRBV4-2; clone_size: NA; j_call: TRBJ1-3; d_call: TRBD1; cdr3_nt: TGTGCCTCCGGACAGGGGGGAAACACCATATATTTT; cdr3_aa: CASGQGGNTIYF
v_call: TRBV30; clone_size: NA; j_call: TRBJ2-2; d_call: NA; cdr3_nt: TGTGCCTCGAGAGGCACCGGGGAGCTGTTTTTT; cdr3_aa: CASRGTGELFF
v_call: TRBV28; clone_size: NA; j_call: TRBJ1-2; d_call: TRBD1; cdr3_nt: TGTGCCAGCACCTCTCGGGGGGCCACACAGGGGCGCAAGTATGGCTACACCTTC; cdr3_aa: CASTSRGATQGRKYGYTF
v_call: TRBV4-1; clone_size: NA; j_call: TRBJ2-1; d_call: NA; cdr3_nt: TGCGCCAGCAGCCAAGACCGACCCCGGGGCAATGAGCAGTTCTTC; cdr3_aa: CASSQDRPRGNEQFF
v_call: TRBV11-2; clone_size: NA; j_call: TRBJ1-1; d_call: NA; cdr3_nt: TGTGCCAGCAGCTTAGTACTTGGGTCTCAGAACACTGAAGCTTTCTTT; cdr3_aa: CASSLVLGSQNTEAFF
v_call: TRBV30; clone_size: NA; j_call: TRBJ2-3; d_call: NA; cdr3_nt: TGTGCCTGGAGTGTACCCTTCGGAACAGATACGCAGTATTTT; cdr3_aa: CAWSVPFGTDTQYF
v_call: TRBV5-5; clone_size: NA; j_call: TRBJ1-1; d_call: NA; cdr3_nt: TGTGCCAGCAGCGAGACCGCGCTGAACACTGAAGCTTTCTTT; cdr3_aa: CASSETALNTEAFF
v_call: TRBV6-5; clone_size: NA; j_call: TRBJ1-6; d_call: NA; cdr3_nt: TGTGCCAGCACCGTGTCAGGGGCGAGGAGTTCACCCCTCCACTTT; cdr3_aa: CASTVSGARSSPLHF
v_call: TRBV18; clone_size: NA; j_call: TRBJ1-4; d_call: TRBD1; cdr3_nt: TGTGCCAGCTCACCACCGGTACAGGGGTGGGAAAAACTGTTTTTT; cdr3_aa: CASSPPVQGWEKLFF
v_call: TRBV28; clone_size: NA; j_call: TRBJ2-5; d_call: TRBD1; cdr3_nt: TGTGCCAGCAGGGCCCGGCGGATCACTCCCCAGGGGGTCCAAGAGACCCAGTACTTC; cdr3_aa: CASRARRITPQGVQETQYF
v_call: TRBV30; clone_size: NA; j_call: TRBJ2-4; d_call: NA; cdr3_nt: TGTGCCTGGAGTTGGAGCCTAGCCAAAAACATTCAGTACTTC; cdr3_aa: CAWSWSLAKNIQYF
v_call: TRBV27; clone_size: NA; j_call: TRBJ2-7; d_call: NA; cdr3_nt: TGTGCCAGCAGTCTAACTCAGAGATACGAGCAGTACTTC; cdr3_aa: CASSLTQRYEQYF
v_call: TRBV9; clone_size: NA; j_call: TRBJ1-3; d_call: NA; cdr3_nt: TGTGCCAGCAGCGTAGTAGGAGGACCTGGAAACACCATATATTTT; cdr3_aa: CASSVVGGPGNTIYF
v_call: TRBV4-1; clone_size: NA; j_call: TRBJ2-7; d_call: NA; cdr3_nt: TGCGCCAGCAGCCAAGAGAGGTACAGCTACGAGCAGTACTTC; cdr3_aa: CASSQERYSYEQYF
v_call: TRBV5-1; clone_size: NA; j_call: TRBJ2-1; d_call: NA; cdr3_nt: TGCGCCAGCAGCTTGGCTACGGGAGAGTTTGCAAATGAGCAGTTCTTC; cdr3_aa: CASSLATGEFANEQFF
v_call: TRBV5-4; clone_size: once; j_call: TRBJ2-5; d_call: NA; cdr3_nt: TGTGCCAGCAGCTACCAGGGTCAAGAGACCCAGTACTTC; cdr3_aa: CASSYQGQETQYF
v_call: TRBV9; clone_size: NA; j_call: TRBJ2-5; d_call: NA; cdr3_nt: TGTGCCAGCAGCGTAGAGGGCAAATGGGAGACCCAGTACTTC; cdr3_aa: CASSVEGKWETQYF
v_call: TRBV7-9; clone_size: once; j_call: TRBJ2-1; d_call: TRBD1; cdr3_nt: TGTGCCAGCAGCTCCCAGCCGACAGGGGGATACAATGAGCAGTTCTTC; cdr3_aa: CASSSQPTGGYNEQFF
v_call: TRBV5-4; clone_size: NA; j_call: TRBJ2-4; d_call: TRBD1; cdr3_nt: TGTGCCAGCAGCAAAGGACAGGGTGAAGTTGTAAACATTCAGTACTTC; cdr3_aa: CASSKGQGEVVNIQYF
v_call: TRBV28; clone_size: NA; j_call: TRBJ1-4; d_call: TRBD1; cdr3_nt: TGTGCCAGCAGTTTACTGGCAGGGGGCCTCCGAGAGGAAAAACTGTTTTTT; cdr3_aa: CASSLLAGGLREEKLFF
v_call: TRBV6-1; clone_size: NA; j_call: TRBJ1-6; d_call: NA; cdr3_nt: TGTGCCGGCGCGTGGGGGGCAGGTTCACCCCTCCACTTT; cdr3_aa: CAGAWGAGSPLHF